Given below is one T cell receptor (beta chain) in context. Its antigen target is currently unknown. No base-level quality is on record; no much larger clone is a single base apart. This sample is drawn from a study of Graves' ophthalmopathy and Graves' hyperthyroidism (dated by TCRdb to the late 2010s). A note on the overall study: Peripheral blood was collected at initial diagnosis, prior to any treatment. To tell Graves' ophthalmopathy apart from Graves' hyperthyroidism, and to predict which patients would progress to ophthalmopathy, the study relied on TCR beta repertoire signatures. To explore V-J signatures distinguishing ophthalmopathy from hyperthyroidism, a discovery set of 100 or so patients (around 42 ophthalmopathy, 57 stable hyperthyroidism) was enrolled. Following sampling, methimazole starting at 30 mg daily was administered to hyperthyroidism patients, and high-dose intravenous methylprednisolone was administered to ophthalmopathy patients. For training and testing, the 100 or so patients in the discovery cohort were randomly divided in a 7:3 ratio. In total, 135 blood samples were TCR-sequenced: around 42 ophthalmopathy, over 70 hyperthyroidism and 17 hyperthyroidism-to-ophthalmopathy patients. The independent validation cohort included 18 to 20 hyperthyroidism patients plus 17 patients who later progressed from hyperthyroidism to ophthalmopathy. In six or seven hyperthyroidism patients, the T-cell repertoires found in thyroid tissue were compared with those found in blood.

For repertoire sequencing, the TCR beta CDR3 regions were amplified from RNA transcripts. A first-round RT-PCR used HTBI primers with the Qiagen OneStep RT-PCR kit, followed by a second-round multiplex PCR, size selection and purification. Libraries were sequenced on an Illumina HiSeq2000 using paired-end 100 bp reads. As for how the authors treated the data: SOAPnuke was used to process the reads, throwing out any read that had adapters, had uncalled bases, had a mean Phred below 15, or lacked an exact constant-primer or identifier match. COPE v1.2.5 was used to merge high-quality paired reads. Each unique nucleotide sequence was treated as a clonotype, and MiTCR v1.1 was used to align the clonotypes to the IMGT TRB V, D and J references. The analysis was limited to V-J combinations with a frequency above 0.0001, which together covered 99.2% of the repertoires. A TCR clonal expansion and chaos score per V-J combination was defined as the ratio of F50 clonal expansion to chaos observed in the TCRdist matrix. Features were reduced by Welch's t-statistics and random forest to around 13 V-J combinations, which fed a naive Bayes classifier. Thyroid-blood repertoire similarity was quantified with the Morisita-Horn index. TCRdb redid the processing of the public reads, applying fastp at Q25 and MiXCR, and retained in-frame beta chains. One record per CDR3 amino acid sequence lists the most common genes and DNA. These V and J calls are TCRdb output, not the study's own analysis. The sample data list roughly 160,000 distinct CDR3 sequences, and 30% to 45% of these were observed just once. Under 6.5% of the sample is taken by the ten largest.

The CDR3 has 17 amino acids, counting the end cysteine and phenylalanine. Only the CDR3 portion is preserved as DNA: 51 bases, with reading frame beginning at the first base. As encoded in the germline V gene (reference sequence), CDR1 is MNHEY while CDR2 is SMNVEV. V is shortened by 2 bases, J by 4 bases, and the region joining them spans 20 bases. The ophthalmopathy patients had moderately to severely active disease, with a Clinical Activity Score of 3 or higher, a NOSPECS grade of 4 or higher, and a disease duration of less than 3 months. Patients with other autoimmune diseases, uncontrolled infections, pregnancy or lactation were excluded from the study. Diagnosis relied on clinical symptoms, serum thyroxine, TRAb, thyroid ultrasound and orbital computed tomography. PBMCs were isolated from 10 ml of fresh peripheral blood by Ficoll-Paque density gradient centrifugation. Trizol reagent was used to extract the total RNA, and its quality was then checked on an Agilent 2100 Bioanalyzer.

Overall study results and their limits: In validation, the model predicted ophthalmopathy progression with 70.59% sensitivity and less than 80% specificity; some 13 predicted patients were CT-confirmed with GO in a median of about 6.2 months. Among expanded thyroid clonotypes with frequency above 0.001, most also showed up in blood, which suggests that blood repertoires may reflect the thyroid immune response. The 13-signature model separated ophthalmopathy from stable hyperthyroidism with 85% to 90% sensitivity and roughly 84% specificity in cross-validation, and 80%/75% in the test set. No statistical method was used to predetermine the sample size, and group allocation was not hidden from the investigators.

The rearrangement joined TRBV27 to TRBJ1-2; a tentative D call is TRBD1 (5 bases match). Input material: peripheral blood. This clonotype was sampled from a woman in her forties with Graves' ophthalmopathy. Donor details come from another sample of the same person, matched by shared clones. CDR3 loop: CASSLEAGTANGYGYTF. The bases read TGTGCCAGCAGTTTAGAGGCGGGGACGGCCAATGGCTATGGCTACACCTTC.